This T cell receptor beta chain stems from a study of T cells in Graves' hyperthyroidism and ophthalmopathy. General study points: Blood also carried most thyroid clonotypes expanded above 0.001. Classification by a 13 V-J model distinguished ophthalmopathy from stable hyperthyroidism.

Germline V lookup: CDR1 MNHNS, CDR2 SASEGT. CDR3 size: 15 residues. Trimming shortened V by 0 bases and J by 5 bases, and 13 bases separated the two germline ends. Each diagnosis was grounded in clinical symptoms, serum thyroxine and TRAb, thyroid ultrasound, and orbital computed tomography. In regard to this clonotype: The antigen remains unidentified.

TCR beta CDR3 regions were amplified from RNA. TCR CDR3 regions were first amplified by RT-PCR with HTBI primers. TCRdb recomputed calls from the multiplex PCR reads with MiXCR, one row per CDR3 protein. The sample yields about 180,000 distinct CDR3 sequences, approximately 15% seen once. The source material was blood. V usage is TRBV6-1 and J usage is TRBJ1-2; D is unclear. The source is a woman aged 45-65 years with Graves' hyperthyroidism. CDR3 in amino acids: CASSEAVFYEYGYTF. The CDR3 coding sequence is TGTGCCAGCAGTGAAGCGGTCTTCTACGAATATGGCTACACCTTC.